This T cell receptor beta chain came from a study of shared clonotypes between healthy human individuals. Study results and limitations: Generally, naive subsets (rather than memory subsets) showed larger estimated richness.

The protocol was immunoSEQ multiplex PCR, while the TCRdb copy is restricted to in-frame clones and leaves out a portion. The sample lists 1,400,000 or so clones; around 98.5% were seen once. Adult donors, all healthy and HIV-negative, had no recent acute infections or vaccinations. Notes on this clone: The antigen remains unidentified.

The CDR3 consists of 15 residues. V gave up 1 base and J gave up 6 bases; unmatched junction bases: 5. Germline V lookup: CDR1 LNHNV, CDR2 YYDKDF (reference sequence). The sequencing sample was made of naive CD4+ T cells sorted from blood. Subset denoted: CD45RA+ positively selected. The V and J genes are TRBV15 and TRBJ2-1; 8 positions agree with TRBD2. This sequence was found in a man under 40 in good health. In DNA, the CDR3 is TGTGCCACCAGCAGAGCGGGAGGGCCCCTCAATGAGCAGTTCTTC. It codes for CATSRAGGPLNEQFF.